This T cell receptor (beta chain) was identified during a study of T cells in tumors after PD-1 blockade. In the study overall: Some patients also took daily vismodegib 150 mg during anti-PD-1 treatment. Peripheral blood samples averaged about 33,000 unique clonotypes and about 110,000 templates.

Libraries were prepared by immunoSEQ multiplex PCR; TCRdb keeps only in-frame clonotypes and omits some of them. The repertoire consists of fewer than 35,000 clones, with around four fifths occurring once and the leading ten covering around 35%. Looked up from germline, CDR1 is LGHDT and CDR2 is YNNKEL (reference sequence). With V trimmed by 4 bases and J by 2 bases, 1 base remained unmatched. The CDR3 contains 14 residues. Template: tumor biopsy or peripheral blood genomic DNA, about 616-6,500 ng per sample. In regard to this clone: Its matching antigen is unknown.

General study points: Blood contained approximately 43% of the tumor's TCR clonotypes.

Sequenced material: PBMCs, taken before anti-PD-1 treatment. The chain is built from TRBV3-1 (or the pseudogene TRBV3-2) and TRBJ2-7; TRBD2 aligns across 11 bases. The clonotype comes from a human donor with basal cell carcinoma. The CDR3 region is CASSLSGGAYEQYF. DNA of the CDR3: TGTGCCAGCAGCCTTAGCGGGGGGGCCTACGAGCAGTACTTC.